Below, 29 T cell receptor beta chains from the same sample are listed, as sequenced in a study of OX40 agonist ivuxolimab in advanced cancers. Sequenced by immunoSEQ multiplex PCR; TCRdb stores in-frame clones only, minus some. Of roughly 60,000 clones in the sample, more than 70% are singletons; the top ten hold about 2.6%. The sequencing used CD4+ or CD8+ T cells sorted from blood, collected in a trial of the OX40 agonist ivuxolimab. Receptor source: an adult with an advanced solid tumor such as melanoma, head and neck, liver or kidney cancer.

V and J are TRBV14 and TRBJ1-1, with D possibly TRBD1 on 6 matching bases. The germline gives CDR1 SGHDN, CDR2 FVKESK. The CDR3 covers 13 residues. Trimming stripped 4 bases from V and 7 bases from J, with 13 bases between. CDR3 nucleotide sequence: TGTGCCAGCAGCCTACCGCAGGGGTTTGAAGCTTTCTTT. The encoded protein is CASSLPQGFEAFF.

This clone was seen more than once but under ten times. The rearrangement joins TRBV15 to TRBJ2-7; D gene ambiguous. Germline CDR1 reads LNHNV; CDR2 reads YYDKDF (reference sequence). The V gene lost 0 bases and the J gene lost 6 bases, with 6 bases spanning the gap. This CDR3 is built from 12 residues. CDR3 loop: CATSRDQAEQYF. The CDR3 DNA reads TGTGCCACCAGCAGAGACCAGGCCGAGCAGTACTTC. The entire variable domain, with the rest obtained from reference TRBV15 and TRBJ2-7, is as follows: DAMVIQNPRYQVTQFGKPVTLSCSQTLNHNVMYWYQQKSSQAPKLLFHYYDKDFNNEADTPDNFQSRRPNTSFCFLDIRSPGLGDTAMYLCATSRDQAEQYFGPGTRLTVT.

The chain couples TRBV19 to TRBJ2-7, with 9 bases that match TRBD1. There are 15 residues in the CDR3. Trimming removed 3 bases from V and 5 bases from J; junction bases left unmatched: 8. Germline V gene data show CDR1 as LNHDA and CDR2 as SQIVND (reference sequence). DNA of the CDR3: TGTGCCAGTAGTATCCTCGGACAGGGGTTTAACGAGCAGTACTTC. Translated, it gives CASSILGQGFNEQYF.

The sample holds one count of this clone. V usage is TRBV6-6 and J usage is TRBJ2-7; D might be TRBD2 (6 bases). V lost 0 bases and J 5 bases, leaving 14 bases between the germline ends. The length of the CDR3 is 15 residues. Germline V lookup: CDR1 MNHNY, CDR2 SVGAGI (reference sequence). The CDR3 DNA reads as TGTGCCAGCAGTTACTCGAGCGAGGGGAGGAACGAGCAGTACTTC. It translates to CASSYSSEGRNEQYF.

The chain has TRBV6-6 and TRBJ2-3; TRBD1 might be the D (6 bases). Per germline, CDR1 MNHNY and CDR2 SVGAGI (reference sequence). Trimming took off 0 bases at V and 3 bases at J, with 10 bases between the two ends. The CDR3 runs to 15 residues. CDR3 in DNA: TGTGCCAGCAGTTACTCCAGCCAGGGGACAGATACGCAGTATTTT. It encodes CASSYSSQGTDTQYF.

V and J are TRBV18 and TRBJ2-2; 10 bases are a match to TRBD2. CDR3 length: 17 residues. The V segment lost 2 bases and the J segment 5 bases; nucleotides outside the gene matches: 8. Germline V gene lookup returns CDR1 KGHSH and CDR2 LQKENI. The CDR3, as DNA: TGTGCCAGCTCACCATCAAGGACTAGCGGAGGGACCGGGGAGCTGTTTTTT. This gives the protein CASSPSRTSGGTGELFF.

As DNA, the CDR3 is TGTGCCAGCAGTGAATTTGGGAAGCAGTACTTC. Translation gives CASSEFGKQYF. The chain links TRBV6-1 to TRBJ2-7; D gene unclear. CDR1 MNHNS and CDR2 SASEGT come from the germline V gene. V was trimmed by 2 bases and J by 8 bases, leaving 7 bases between them. The CDR3 is 11 residues long.

The chain uses TRBV5-6 and TRBJ2-3, with 13 bases matching TRBD2. The length of the CDR3 is 17 residues. CDR1 and CDR2 from the germline V gene are SGHDT and YYEEEE. Trimming took 4 bases from V and 6 from J; bases not matched to a gene: 11. The CDR3 is CASSLRLAGGIGDTQYF. The CDR3 coding sequence is TGTGCCAGCAGCCTAAGACTAGCGGGGGGAATAGGTGATACGCAGTATTTT.

This clone has just a few counts. V is TRBV6-1 and J is TRBJ1-1; TRBD1 matches 8 bases. The length of the CDR3 is 18 residues. V lost 0 bases, J lost 4 bases, and 13 bases stayed unmatched. The V gene's germline CDR1 is MNHNS and CDR2 SASEGT. The DNA for the CDR3 is TGTGCCAGCAGTGAAGCCTACCCCGGACAGGGAGATATCACTGAAGCTTTCTTT. Its translation: CASSEAYPGQGDITEAFF.

The rearrangement links TRBV18 to TRBJ1-1, with no clear D. Germline assignment: CDR1 KGHSH and CDR2 LQKENI. The CDR3 runs to 16 residues. Trimming took off 3 bases at V and 3 bases at J, with 17 bases between the two ends. The DNA of the CDR3 is TGTGCCAGCTCACCGGTCGGCAGGTGGGTCGACACTGAAGCTTTCTTT. It translates to CASSPVGRWVDTEAFF.

The chain links TRBV10-3 to TRBJ1-1; maybe TRBD1 (5 bases). With 2 bases removed from V and 8 bases from J, the gap between germline ends came to 9 bases. The CDR3 is 12 residues long. Germline CDR1 and CDR2: ENHRY and SYGVKD. The CDR3 DNA reads TGTGCCATCAGTGAGCTAGGGGAGGAAGCTTTCTTT. Its protein product is CAISELGEEAFF.

The sample holds one count of this clone. This chain uses TRBV9 with TRBJ1-1, with TRBD1 matching over 8 bases. The CDR3 loop spans 15 amino acids. V was pared by 3 bases and J by 4 bases, with 8 bases of the junction left unmatched. Germline V gene sequence: CDR1 SGDLS, CDR2 YYNGEE. The CDR3 here is CASSAGDRRSTEAFF. CDR3 nucleotides: TGTGCCAGCAGCGCCGGGGACAGGCGGAGCACTGAAGCTTTCTTT.

The rearrangement links TRBV7-8 to TRBJ1-6; D is uncertain. The CDR3 extends over 14 amino acids. The germline CDR1 and CDR2 sequences are SGHVS and FQNEAQ. V was cut by 0 bases and J by 7 bases, with 7 bases left in between. The DNA for the CDR3 is TGTGCCAGCAGCTTAGCGAGGGCGAATTCACCCCTCCACTTT. It translates to CASSLARANSPLHF.

The V gene is TRBV7-2, the J gene TRBJ2-7; 7 positions agree with TRBD2. The CDR3 sequence is 14 residues long. With V trimmed by 6 bases and J by 5 bases, 10 bases remained unmatched. Looked up from germline, CDR1 is SGHTA and CDR2 is FQGNSA. CDR3 region: CASRSAGYQNEQYF. The DNA of the CDR3 is TGTGCCAGCAGGTCAGCGGGGTACCAGAACGAGCAGTACTTC.

The chain carries TRBV9 and TRBJ1-6, with a weak D call TRBD1 (6 bases). V shed 4 bases and J shed 10 bases, with 21 bases lying between them. CDR1 and CDR2 from the germline V gene are SGDLS and YYNGEE. The CDR3 is made up of 16 amino acids. Written as DNA, the CDR3 is TGTGCCAGCAGCCCCCTCGGTCCCAGGGGTAACTCACCCCTCCACTTT. Translated: CASSPLGPRGNSPLHF. Filled out from reference TRBV9 and TRBJ1-6, the complete variable domain reads DSGVTQTPKHLITATGQRVTLRCSPRSGDLSVYWYQQSLDQGLQFLIQYYNGEERAKGNILERFSAQQFPDLHSELNLSSLELGDSALYFCASSPLGPRGNSPLHFGNGTRLTVT.

This sequence joins TRBV9 and TRBJ1-1; D ambiguous. Germline CDR1 SGDLS, CDR2 YYNGEE. Trimming left V 3 bases short and J 3 bases short, with 15 bases between. This CDR3 spans 15 amino acids. As DNA, the CDR3 is TGTGCCAGCAGCGCGACCCAGGACGGGGACACTGAAGCTTTCTTT. Its translation is CASSATQDGDTEAFF.

The rearrangement joins TRBV27 to TRBJ1-4, with D possibly matching TRBD1 (6 bases). V was shortened by 10 bases and J by 9 bases, with 12 bases between the two germline ends. The germline V gene has CDR1 MNHEY and CDR2 SMNVEV (reference sequence). CDR3 length: 11 amino acids. CDR3 bases: TGTGCCAAAAGGGGGGGAAAAAAACTGTTTTTT. Translation: CAKRGGKKLFF.

V and J are TRBV14 and TRBJ2-2; a weak D match, TRBD2 (7 bases). CDR1 and CDR2 from the germline V gene are SGHDN and FVKESK. CDR3 length: 16 residues. Trimming pared 3 bases from V and 5 bases from J, leaving 16 bases between. As DNA, the CDR3 is TGTGCCAGCAGCCAGCTGGGGGGGGCGAGAACCGGGGAGCTGTTTTTT. As protein: CASSQLGGARTGELFF. The full variable domain, with the rest looked up from reference TRBV14 and TRBJ2-2, is EAGVTQFPSHSVIEKGQTVTLRCDPISGHDNLYWYRRVMGKEIKFLLHFVKESKQDESGMPNNRFLAERTGGTYSTLKVQPAELEDSGVYFCASSQLGGARTGELFFGEGSRLTVL.

The chain is built from TRBV5-1 and TRBJ2-1, with 9 bases matching TRBD1. The CDR3 totals 19 residues. J was trimmed by 4 bases and V by 4 bases; bases with no gene match: 18. The V gene's germline CDR1 is SGHRS and CDR2 YFSETQ. The CDR3: CASSVPPGTGIGAYNEQFF. CDR3 sequence (DNA): TGCGCCAGCAGCGTCCCCCCCGGGACAGGGATTGGGGCTTACAATGAGCAGTTCTTC.

This chain connects TRBV19 to TRBJ2-2; 8 nucleotides align to TRBD2. Germline values: CDR1 LNHDA, CDR2 SQIVND (reference sequence). The CDR3 covers 19 residues. V was pared by 0 bases and J by 5 bases, with 14 bases of the junction left unmatched. In nucleotides, the CDR3 is TGTGCCAGTAGTATAGAAAGCCCTCGGGTAGCGGGGAGTACCGGGGAGCTGTTTTTT. It specifies CASSIESPRVAGSTGELFF.

The chain uses TRBV5-1 and TRBJ2-5; 8 bases map to TRBD1. Gene TRBJ2-7 matches the end of the DNA better, so the J call may be wrong. CDR3 length: 14 amino acids. Germline CDR1 and CDR2: SGHRS and YFSETQ. The DNA for the CDR3 is TGCGCCAGCAGCTACACAGGGGGTTGGGGCGAGCAGTACTTC. Translation: CASSYTGGWGEQYF.

V gene TRBV4-1 combines with J gene TRBJ2-7; D possibly uses TRBD1 or TRBD2 (5 bases each). CDR1 is MGHRA, CDR2 YSYEKL, per germline. The CDR3 is 15 amino acids. Trimming left V 1 base short and J 6 bases short, with 16 bases between. In DNA form, the CDR3 reads TGCGCCAGCAGCCAAGTCGGGGCAGGCGTATCCGAGCAGTACTTC. As protein: CASSQVGAGVSEQYF.

With regard to this clone: Other nucleotide sequences from this sample produce the same CDR3. This chain connects TRBV5-1 to TRBJ2-3; 12 bases match TRBD2. After removal of 0 bases from V and 1 base from J, the junction contained 0 bases not matched to a gene. From germline, CDR1 is SGHRS and CDR2 YFSETQ. The CDR3 contains 16 residues. CDR3 sequence (DNA): TGCGCCAGCAGCTTGGGGACTAGCGGGGGCACAGATACGCAGTATTTT. Translation gives CASSLGTSGGTDTQYF. The variable domain in full, completed from reference TRBV5-1 and TRBJ2-3, reads KAGVTQTPRYLIKTRGQQVTLSCSPISGHRSVSWYQQTPGQGLQFLFEYFSETQRNKGNFPGRFSGRQFSNSRSEMNVSTLELGDSALYLCASSLGTSGGTDTQYFGPGTRLTVL.

The CDR3 bases are TGTGCCAGCAGCACCCTCACGGAGACCCAGTACTTC. Its translation: CASSTLTETQYF. The chain uses TRBV28 and TRBJ2-5; D remains unclear. This CDR3 region has 12 residues. The germline gives CDR1 MDHEN, CDR2 SYDVKM. V lost 6 bases and J lost 5, with 10 bases in between.

The table lists this clone with a count of one. CDR3 amino acids: CASASDRAYEQYF. In DNA, the CDR3 is TGTGCCAGCGCCTCAGATCGGGCCTACGAGCAGTACTTC. The V gene is TRBV5-4, the J gene TRBJ2-7, with unresolved D. Trimming stripped 7 bases from V and 2 bases from J, with 13 bases between. This CDR3 contains 13 residues. In germline, CDR1 is SGHNT, CDR2 YYREEE (reference sequence).

CDR3 DNA sequence: TGCGCCAGCATCACCGAAGGGGGCGGGGAGCTGTTTTTT. Amino acids: CASITEGGGELFF. The rearrangement links TRBV5-1 to TRBJ2-2, with TRBD1 as a possible D gene (6 bases). The V end was cut by 6 bases, the J end by 7 bases, with 13 bases between. CDR1 and CDR2 from the germline V gene are SGHRS and YFSETQ. The CDR3 runs 13 residues.

The CDR3 loop reads CASSYSIMGDTYEQYF. The CDR3, as DNA: TGTGCCAGCAGTTACTCGATTATGGGGGACACCTACGAGCAGTACTTC. The V and J genes are TRBV6-5 and TRBJ2-7; D may be TRBD1 (6 bases). Trimming shortened V by 0 bases and J by 2 bases, and 14 bases separated the two germline ends. The CDR3 spans 16 residues. Germline values: CDR1 MNHEY, CDR2 SVGAGI.

The V gene is TRBV6-5, the J gene TRBJ1-6; 7 bases map to TRBD1. This CDR3 contains 14 residues. V lost 6 bases to trimming and J lost 7 bases; unmatched junction nucleotides: 6. Per the germline V gene, CDR1 is MNHEY and CDR2 is SVGAGI. CDR3 residues: CASRTGTENSPLHF. As DNA, the CDR3 is TGTGCCAGCAGGACAGGGACAGAGAATTCACCCCTCCACTTT.

V usage is TRBV18 and J usage is TRBJ1-1; D is undetermined. CDR3 length: 13 amino acids. Per the germline V gene, CDR1 is KGHSH and CDR2 is LQKENI. V was clipped by 4 bases and J by 3 bases, with 9 bases between them. CDR3: CASSLLTDTEAFF. The DNA for the CDR3 is TGTGCCAGCTCACTCCTAACGGACACTGAAGCTTTCTTT.